These 21 T cell receptor beta chains were all obtained from the same sample, sequenced in a study of technical replicates of blood from several donors. Clones were sequenced by immunoSEQ multiplex PCR, and TCRdb holds only the in-frame ones, with some missing. The table lists tens of thousands of clones, 86% of them singletons, with approximately 5.4% in the top ten. Sequenced material: PBMCs. The receptor source for this set is a human donor in good health. Some clones in this sample may be carry-over from other donors' samples.

The gene calls are TRBV29-1 and TRBJ2-7, with TRBD2 matching 12 bases. This CDR3 is built from 12 residues. V was clipped by 4 bases and J by 5 bases; unmatched bases: 0. Germline-derived CDR1 and CDR2 are SQVTM and ANQGSEA. The CDR3 here is CSVGTSGNEQYF. Written as DNA, the CDR3 is TGCAGCGTTGGGACTAGCGGGAACGAGCAGTACTTC.

This chain connects TRBV6-1 to TRBJ2-3; 7 bases agree with TRBD1. Germline values: CDR1 MNHNS, CDR2 SASEGT. V lost 5 bases and J lost 6; bases outside the gene matches: 5. The CDR3 loop spans 13 amino acids. In nucleotides, the CDR3 is TGTGCCAGCAGTACGGGACAGACCGATACGCAGTATTTT. The encoded protein is CASSTGQTDTQYF.

This clone was picked up a small number of times. The J gene is TRBJ1-1, the V gene TRBV19; the D is unclear. Trimming stripped 0 bases from V and 3 bases from J, with 5 bases between. Germline CDR1 reads LNHDA; CDR2 reads SQIVND (reference sequence). The length of the CDR3 is 13 residues. This chain's CDR3 is CASSIERDTEAFF. DNA of the CDR3: TGTGCCAGTAGTATAGAGCGGGACACTGAAGCTTTCTTT.

The V and J genes are TRBV14 and TRBJ1-2; 10 bases are a match to TRBD1. Germline-derived CDR1 and CDR2 are SGHDN and FVKESK. V lost 4 bases to trimming and J lost 8 bases; unmatched junction nucleotides: 7. The CDR3 spans 14 residues. CDR3 DNA sequence: TGTGCCAGCAGCCGAGGACAGGGGGGAAGAGGCTACACCTTC. Residues: CASSRGQGGRGYTF.

This chain uses TRBV10-1 with TRBJ2-3; D is uncertain. This CDR3 comprises 15 residues. V shed 7 bases and J shed 2 bases, with 16 bases lying between them. The germline CDR1 and CDR2 sequences are WNHNN and SYGVQD (reference sequence). The CDR3 spells CASIPTRPATDTQYF. The CDR3 DNA reads as TGCGCCAGCATTCCGACTCGCCCTGCCACAGATACGCAGTATTTT.

The chain combines TRBV11-2 with TRBJ2-7; D perhaps matches TRBD1 (5 bases). V was pared by 3 bases and J by 2 bases, with 14 bases between. This CDR3 region has 15 residues. Germline assignment: CDR1 SGHAT and CDR2 FQNNGV. CDR3 DNA sequence: TGTGCCAGCAGCTTCTCGCAGGGATTTGCCTACGAGCAGTACTTC. This sequence encodes CASSFSQGFAYEQYF.

The chain is built from TRBV10-3 and TRBJ1-1; no clear D gene. V was cut by 7 bases and J by 1 base, with 13 bases left in between. The CDR3 has 14 amino acids. Per germline, CDR1 ENHRY and CDR2 SYGVKD. The CDR3 loop is CAIMAAKGNTEAFF. CDR3 bases: TGTGCCATCATGGCAGCGAAAGGGAACACTGAAGCTTTCTTT.

The J gene is TRBJ2-6, the V gene TRBV5-6, with D possibly matching TRBD1 (5 bases). The germline V gene has CDR1 SGHDT and CDR2 YYEEEE. Trimming pared 7 bases from V and 0 bases from J, leaving 23 bases between. The CDR3 extends over 19 amino acids. As DNA, the CDR3 is TGTGCCAGCGGCCTAGGGGCAGGCAGGGTTAGCTCTGGGGCCAACGTCCTGACTTTC. This sequence encodes CASGLGAGRVSSGANVLTF.

The chain joins TRBV11-2 to TRBJ2-6, with D tentatively TRBD2 (6 bases). The CDR3 is made up of 16 amino acids. The ends were cut back, 5 bases at V and 3 bases at J, with 14 bases in the middle. Germline V lookup: CDR1 SGHAT, CDR2 FQNNGV. The CDR3 sequence is CASSQPLAFGANVLTF. In nucleotides, the CDR3 is TGTGCCAGCAGCCAGCCCCTAGCGTTTGGGGCCAACGTCCTGACTTTC.

CDR3 nucleotide sequence: TGCACCAGCAGCCAAGCGAGGGATGCAACTAATGAAAAACTGTTTTTT. Translating it yields CTSSQARDATNEKLFF. The chain combines TRBV1 with TRBJ1-4. TRBV1 is designated a pseudogene. The CDR3 extends over 16 amino acids.

The chain recombines TRBV7-9 with TRBJ2-7, with 13 bases that match TRBD2. This CDR3 is built from 16 residues. Germline V CDR1 and CDR2: SEHNR, FQNEAQ (reference sequence). V dropped 4 bases and J dropped 3; count of bases not matched to a gene: 6. The chain's CDR3 is CASSSGLAGVIYEQYF. CDR3 sequence (DNA): TGTGCCAGCAGCTCAGGACTAGCGGGAGTCATCTACGAGCAGTACTTC.

The V gene is TRBV11-2, the J gene TRBJ1-1, with D hard to call. Deletions cut 1 base from V and 0 bases from J, with 9 bases between. The germline gives CDR1 SGHAT, CDR2 FQNNGV. This CDR3 has 15 residues. CDR3 in amino acids: CASSLVEHMNTEAFF. The DNA for the CDR3 is TGTGCCAGCAGCTTAGTTGAGCATATGAACACTGAAGCTTTCTTT.

The gene calls are TRBV2 and TRBJ2-1; 14 bases are a match to TRBD2. The V gene end was trimmed by 7 bases and the J gene end by 6 bases; junction bases not matched to a gene: 11. The CDR3 has 17 amino acids. Germline assignment: CDR1 SNHLY and CDR2 FYNNEI. In nucleotides, the CDR3 is TGTGCCAGCACCCGACTTGGGGGACTAGCGGGAGTCAATGAGCAGTTCTTC. It specifies CASTRLGGLAGVNEQFF. The full variable domain, its missing parts supplied by reference TRBV2 and TRBJ2-1, is EPEVTQTPSHQVTQMGQEVILRCVPISNHLYFYWYRQILGQKVEFLVSFYNNEISEKSEIFDDQFSVERPDGSNFTLKIRSTKLEDSAMYFCASTRLGGLAGVNEQFFGPGTRLTVL.

This clone was counted a single time. The gene calls are TRBV7-9 and TRBJ2-7; 7 bases line up with TRBD2. The CDR3 loop spans 15 amino acids. With V trimmed by 5 bases and J by 5 bases, 12 bases remained unmatched. The germline gives CDR1 SEHNR, CDR2 FQNEAQ (reference sequence). CDR3 region: CASSPPVTAGHEQYF. Here the CDR3 DNA reads TGTGCCAGCAGCCCCCCCGTGACAGCGGGACACGAGCAGTACTTC.

This clone appeared a few times. The genes are TRBV6-1 and TRBJ1-2; a possible D gene is TRBD1 (5 bases). The CDR3 runs to 16 residues. Germline V lookup: CDR1 MNHNS, CDR2 SASEGT. Trimming shortened V by 4 bases and J by 3 bases, and 18 bases separated the two germline ends. CDR3 sequence (DNA): TGTGCCAGCAGTGGACGACAGAGCCCCGGGTACTATGGCTACACCTTC. Translating gives CASSGRQSPGYYGYTF.

This chain connects TRBV5-1 to TRBJ2-7, with TRBD1 identical over 7 bases. CDR3 length: 16 residues. Germline V lookup: CDR1 SGHRS, CDR2 YFSETQ. Trimming at V came to 0 bases and at J to 3 bases, leaving 9 bases not matched to a gene. CDR3 sequence reads: CASSLAGRAGGYEQYF. CDR3 nucleotide sequence: TGCGCCAGCAGCTTGGCCGGGCGGGCAGGGGGCTACGAGCAGTACTTC.

The chain has TRBV29-1 and TRBJ1-1; D is possibly TRBD1 (6 bases). Germline lookup yields CDR1 SQVTM and CDR2 ANQGSEA. The CDR3 is 13 residues long. V was pared by 6 bases and J by 0 bases, with 11 bases between. In nucleotides, the CDR3 is TGCAGCGTGGGACAAAGCATGAACACTGAAGCTTTCTTT. Translation: CSVGQSMNTEAFF.

This clone has a handful of counts. The rearrangement uses TRBV7-9 and TRBJ1-2, with D uncertain. This CDR3 region has 12 residues. Trimming took off 5 bases at V and 8 bases at J, with 12 bases between the two ends. The germline V gene encodes CDR1 SEHNR and CDR2 FQNEAQ (reference sequence). CDR3 bases: TGTGCCAGCAGCACCGAGGCAAGGGGCTACACCTTC. Protein product: CASSTEARGYTF. Using reference TRBV7-9 and TRBJ1-2 for the parts outside the CDR3, the full variable domain is DTGVSQNPRHKITKRGQNVTFRCDPISEHNRLYWYRQTLGQGPEFLTYFQNEAQLEKSRLLSDRFSAERPKGSFSTLEIQRTEQGDSAMYLCASSTEARGYTFGSGTRLTVV.

The chain combines TRBV5-1 with TRBJ2-1; 15 bases fit TRBD2. J lost 10 bases, V lost 4 bases, and 3 bases had no gene match. This CDR3 has 14 amino acids. CDR1 is SGHRS and CDR2 is YFSETQ in the germline V gene. The CDR3 coding sequence is TGCGCCAGCAGCCCCGGGACTAGCGGGGGGGAGCAGTTCTTC. Its translation is CASSPGTSGGEQFF.

CDR3 DNA sequence: TGTGCCAGCACGTTACCCCTTGGGGAGCCGTCGGGCTACGAGCAGTACTTC. The encoded protein is CASTLPLGEPSGYEQYF. This chain joins TRBV7-8 and TRBJ2-7; D might be TRBD2 (5 bases). The germline CDR1 and CDR2 sequences are SGHVS and FQNEAQ. CDR3 size: 17 residues. Trimming removed 7 bases from V and 3 bases from J, with 25 bases in between.

This chain links TRBV5-4 with TRBJ2-5; 14 bases are a match to TRBD2. Per germline, CDR1 SGHNT and CDR2 YYREEE (reference sequence). This CDR3 comprises 16 residues. The ends lost 3 bases at V and 5 bases at J; junction bases unmatched: 6. The CDR3 DNA reads as TGTGCCAGCAGCTGGACTAGCGGGGGGCCGGGGGAGACCCAGTACTTC. Translation gives CASSWTSGGPGETQYF. Looking up the rest from reference TRBV5-4 and TRBJ2-5 gives the full variable domain: ETGVTQSPTHLIKTRGQQVTLRCSSQSGHNTVSWYQQALGQGPQFIFQYYREEENGRGNFPPRFSGLQFPNYSSELNVNALELDDSALYLCASSWTSGGPGETQYFGPGTRLLVL.